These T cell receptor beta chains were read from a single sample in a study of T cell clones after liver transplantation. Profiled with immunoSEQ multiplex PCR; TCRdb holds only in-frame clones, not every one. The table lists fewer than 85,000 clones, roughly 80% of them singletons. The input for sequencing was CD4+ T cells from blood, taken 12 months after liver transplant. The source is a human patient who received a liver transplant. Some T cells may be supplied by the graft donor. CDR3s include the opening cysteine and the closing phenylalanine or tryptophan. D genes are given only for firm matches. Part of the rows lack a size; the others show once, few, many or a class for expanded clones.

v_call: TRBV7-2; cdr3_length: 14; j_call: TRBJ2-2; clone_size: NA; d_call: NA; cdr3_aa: CASSLVGGGGELFF; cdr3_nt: TGTGCCAGCAGCTTAGTTGGGGGTGGCGGGGAGCTGTTTTTT
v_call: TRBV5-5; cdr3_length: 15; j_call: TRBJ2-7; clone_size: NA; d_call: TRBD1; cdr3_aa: CASTQSAGGSHEQYF; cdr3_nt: TGTGCCAGCACCCAGTCCGCAGGGGGCTCCCACGAGCAGTACTTC
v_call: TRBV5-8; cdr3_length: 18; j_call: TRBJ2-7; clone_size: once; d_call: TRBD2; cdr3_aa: CASSFRTSGSYTYYEQYF; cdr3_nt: TGTGCCAGCAGCTTTAGGACTAGCGGGAGTTATACCTACTACGAGCAGTACTTC
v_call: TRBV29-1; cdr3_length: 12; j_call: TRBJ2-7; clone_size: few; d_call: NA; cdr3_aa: CSVTTGSSEQYF; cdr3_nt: TGCAGCGTTACGACAGGCTCAAGCGAGCAGTACTTC
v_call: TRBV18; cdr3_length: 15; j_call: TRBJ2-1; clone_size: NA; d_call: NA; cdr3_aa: CASSSTSRTSNEQFF; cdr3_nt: TGTGCCAGCTCATCAACATCGAGAACCTCCAATGAGCAGTTCTTC
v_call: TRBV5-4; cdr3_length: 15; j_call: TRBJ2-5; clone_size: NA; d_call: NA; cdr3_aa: CASSSPLAGQETQYF; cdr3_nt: TGTGCCAGCAGCTCGCCCCTAGCTGGCCAAGAGACCCAGTACTTC
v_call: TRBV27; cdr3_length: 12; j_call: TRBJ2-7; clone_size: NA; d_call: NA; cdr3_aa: CASSRDNREQYF; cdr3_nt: TGTGCCAGCAGTCGTGACAACAGGGAGCAGTACTTC
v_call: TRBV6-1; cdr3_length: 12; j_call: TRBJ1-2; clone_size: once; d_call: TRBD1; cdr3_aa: CASGDRSYGYTF; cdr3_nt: TGTGCCAGTGGGGACAGATCCTATGGCTACACCTTC
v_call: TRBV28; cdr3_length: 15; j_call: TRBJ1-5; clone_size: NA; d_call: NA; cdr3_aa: CASSLGSHSNQPQHF; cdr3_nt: TGTGCCAGCAGTTTGGGCAGTCATAGCAATCAGCCCCAGCATTTT
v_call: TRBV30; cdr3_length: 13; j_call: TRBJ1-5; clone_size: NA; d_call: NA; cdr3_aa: CAWSGTSNQPQHF; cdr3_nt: TGTGCCTGGAGTGGTACAAGCAATCAGCCCCAGCATTTT
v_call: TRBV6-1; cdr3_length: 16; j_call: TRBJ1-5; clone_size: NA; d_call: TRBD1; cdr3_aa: CASSVTQGISNQPQHF; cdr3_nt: TGTGCCAGCAGTGTTACACAGGGGATTAGCAATCAGCCCCAGCATTTT
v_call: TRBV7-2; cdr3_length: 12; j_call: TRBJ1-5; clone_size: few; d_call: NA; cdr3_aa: CASRQGNQPQHF; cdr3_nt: TGTGCCAGCCGACAGGGCAATCAGCCCCAGCATTTT
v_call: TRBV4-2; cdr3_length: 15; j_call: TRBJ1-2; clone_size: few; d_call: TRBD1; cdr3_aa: CASSQGQGRNYGYTF; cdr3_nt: TGTGCCAGCAGCCAAGGACAGGGCAGGAACTATGGCTACACCTTC
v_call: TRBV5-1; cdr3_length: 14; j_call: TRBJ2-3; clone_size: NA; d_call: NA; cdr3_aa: CASWLSSVADTQYF; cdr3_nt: TGCGCCAGCTGGCTGTCTAGCGTCGCGGATACGCAGTATTTT
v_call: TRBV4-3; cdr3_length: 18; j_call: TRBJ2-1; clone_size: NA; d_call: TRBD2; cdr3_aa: CASSPSSGERVSYNEQFF; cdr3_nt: TGCGCCAGCAGCCCCTCTAGCGGGGAAAGAGTGTCCTACAATGAGCAGTTCTTC
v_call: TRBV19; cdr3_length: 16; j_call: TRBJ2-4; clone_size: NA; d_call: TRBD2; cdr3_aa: CASTPSGGRLKNIQYF; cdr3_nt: TGTGCCAGTACCCCCTCGGGCGGGAGACTCAAAAACATTCAGTACTTC
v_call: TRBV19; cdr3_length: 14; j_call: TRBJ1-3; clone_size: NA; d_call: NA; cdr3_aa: CASSRQISGNTIYF; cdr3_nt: TGTGCCAGTAGTAGGCAAATCTCTGGAAACACCATATATTTT
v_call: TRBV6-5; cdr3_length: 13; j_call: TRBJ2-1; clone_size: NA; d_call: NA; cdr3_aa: CASTLDPRAEQFF; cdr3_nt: TGTGCCAGCACCCTAGACCCGCGGGCTGAGCAGTTCTTC
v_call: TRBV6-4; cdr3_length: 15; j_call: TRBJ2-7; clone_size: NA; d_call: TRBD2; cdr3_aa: CASRGLAGSHYEQYF; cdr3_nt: TGTGCCAGCAGGGGACTAGCGGGAAGCCACTACGAGCAGTACTTC
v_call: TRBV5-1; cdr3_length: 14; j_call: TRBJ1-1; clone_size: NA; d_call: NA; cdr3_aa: CASSPSGGRAEAFF; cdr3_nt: TGCGCCAGCAGCCCCTCGGGGGGGAGGGCTGAAGCTTTCTTT
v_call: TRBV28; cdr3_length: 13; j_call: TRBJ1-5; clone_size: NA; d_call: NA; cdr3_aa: CASSLIRGDPQHF; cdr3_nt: TGTGCCAGCAGTTTAATAAGAGGGGATCCCCAGCATTTT
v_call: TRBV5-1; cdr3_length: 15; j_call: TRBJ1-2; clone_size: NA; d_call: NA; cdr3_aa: CASSLGGEQSYGYTF; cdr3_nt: TGCGCCAGCAGCTTGGGTGGGGAGCAGAGCTATGGCTACACCTTC
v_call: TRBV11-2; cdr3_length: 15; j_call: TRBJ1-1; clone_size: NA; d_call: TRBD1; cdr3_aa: CASSNRGRIRTEAFF; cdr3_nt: TGTGCCAGCAGCAACAGGGGGCGCATTAGGACTGAAGCTTTCTTT